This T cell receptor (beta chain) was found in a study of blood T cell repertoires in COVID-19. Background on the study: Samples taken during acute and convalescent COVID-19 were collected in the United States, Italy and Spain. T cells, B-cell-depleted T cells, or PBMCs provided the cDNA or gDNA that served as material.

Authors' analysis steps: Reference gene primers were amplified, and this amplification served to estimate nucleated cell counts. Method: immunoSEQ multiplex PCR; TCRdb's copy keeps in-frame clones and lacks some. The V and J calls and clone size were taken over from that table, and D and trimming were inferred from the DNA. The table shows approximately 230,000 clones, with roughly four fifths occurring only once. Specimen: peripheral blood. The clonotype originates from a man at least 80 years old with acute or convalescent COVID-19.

CDR3 amino acids: CASGFLLTLTGNNSPLHF. The CDR3 DNA reads as TGTGCTAGTGGTTTCCTCCTTACCCTGACAGGGAATAATTCACCCCTCCACTTT. This chain joins TRBV12-5 and TRBJ1-6; TRBD1 matches 7 bases. The germline V gene has CDR1 LGHNT and CDR2 FRNRAP. V shed 3 bases, J shed 5 bases, and the junction held 13 bases outside the gene matches. The CDR3 is 18 residues long.